A selection of T cell receptor beta chains follows, all from one sample in a study of CD8 T cells in Susac syndrome. TCRdb reanalysed the immunoSEQ multiplex PCR reads using MiXCR and keeps one entry per CDR3 protein. Here the sample spans around 150,000 distinct CDR3 sequences, around 94% being singletons. What was sequenced was CD8+ T cells from PBMCs. The origin of the receptors is a human donor in good health. CDR3s include the opening cysteine and the closing phenylalanine or tryptophan. The order of the fields is D gene, J gene, clone size, V gene, CDR3 protein, CDR3 DNA. The D gene is left open where the match is weak. The size entry is marked missing in some rows and otherwise reads once, few, many or a size class.

d_call: .; j_call: TRBJ2-5; clone_size: .; v_call: TRBV13; cdr3_aa: CASSLEGLKTQYF; cdr3_nt: TGTGCCAGCAGCTTAGAAGGGTTGAAGACCCAGTACTTC
d_call: .; j_call: TRBJ1-5; clone_size: .; v_call: TRBV27; cdr3_aa: CASSLSGNSNQPQHF; cdr3_nt: TGTGCCAGCAGTTTATCCGGTAATAGCAATCAGCCCCAGCATTTT
d_call: .; j_call: TRBJ2-7; clone_size: .; v_call: TRBV19; cdr3_aa: CASSPSTSYEQYF; cdr3_nt: TGTGCCAGTAGTCCTTCGACCTCTTACGAGCAGTACTTC
d_call: .; j_call: TRBJ2-7; clone_size: .; v_call: TRBV7-2; cdr3_aa: CASGMDPSYEQYF; cdr3_nt: TGTGCCAGCGGCATGGACCCTTCCTACGAGCAGTACTTC
d_call: .; j_call: TRBJ2-2; clone_size: .; v_call: TRBV14; cdr3_aa: CASSVGLSGELFF; cdr3_nt: TGTGCCAGCAGCGTGGGGCTGTCCGGGGAGCTGTTTTTT
d_call: TRBD1; j_call: TRBJ1-2; clone_size: .; v_call: TRBV7-6; cdr3_aa: CASSLTRDRGYGYTF; cdr3_nt: TGTGCCAGCAGCTTAACCAGGGACAGGGGTTACGGCTACACCTTC
d_call: .; j_call: TRBJ2-2; clone_size: .; v_call: TRBV6-5; cdr3_aa: CASSYFTNTGELFF; cdr3_nt: TGTGCCAGCAGTTACTTCACGAACACCGGGGAGCTGTTTTTT
d_call: .; j_call: TRBJ2-4; clone_size: .; v_call: TRBV4-1; cdr3_aa: CASSPGGDIQYF; cdr3_nt: TGCGCCAGCAGCCCCGGTGGAGACATTCAGTACTTC
d_call: .; j_call: TRBJ2-1; clone_size: .; v_call: TRBV20-1; cdr3_aa: CSARLGGWEQFF; cdr3_nt: TGCAGTGCTAGACTAGGCGGTTGGGAGCAGTTCTTC
d_call: .; j_call: TRBJ2-1; clone_size: .; v_call: TRBV12-3/TRBV12-4; cdr3_aa: CASSFRSGVYNEQFF; cdr3_nt: TGTGCCAGCAGTTTTCGGAGCGGTGTCTACAATGAGCAGTTCTTC
d_call: TRBD2; j_call: TRBJ2-2; clone_size: .; v_call: TRBV7-7; cdr3_aa: CASSATSGSYGGELFF; cdr3_nt: TGTGCTAGCAGCGCTACTAGCGGGAGTTACGGCGGGGAGCTGTTTTTT
d_call: TRBD1; j_call: TRBJ2-1; clone_size: few; v_call: TRBV29-1; cdr3_aa: CSVEGRGPYNEQFF; cdr3_nt: TGCAGCGTTGAGGGCAGGGGGCCATACAATGAGCAGTTCTTC
d_call: TRBD1; j_call: TRBJ2-7; clone_size: .; v_call: TRBV5-1; cdr3_aa: CASSDAGTGEQYF; cdr3_nt: TGCGCCAGCAGCGATGCGGGGACAGGCGAGCAGTACTTC
d_call: .; j_call: TRBJ2-1; clone_size: .; v_call: TRBV13; cdr3_aa: CASSHLASTDNEQFF; cdr3_nt: TGTGCCAGCAGCCATCTAGCTTCAACAGACAATGAGCAGTTCTTC
d_call: .; j_call: TRBJ2-2; clone_size: .; v_call: TRBV29-1; cdr3_aa: CSVVVGTGELFF; cdr3_nt: TGCAGCGTTGTTGTCGGCACCGGGGAGCTGTTTTTT
d_call: .; j_call: TRBJ2-7; clone_size: .; v_call: TRBV6-2/TRBV6-3; cdr3_aa: CASTTGVHEQYF; cdr3_nt: TGTGCCAGCACCACAGGAGTACACGAGCAGTACTTC
d_call: TRBD2; j_call: TRBJ2-1; clone_size: .; v_call: TRBV7-9; cdr3_aa: CASSGLSGTSANNEQFF; cdr3_nt: TGTGCCAGCAGCGGATTGTCCGGGACTAGCGCCAACAATGAGCAGTTCTTC
d_call: .; j_call: TRBJ1-1; clone_size: .; v_call: TRBV14; cdr3_aa: CASSQFGSEAFF; cdr3_nt: TGTGCCAGCAGCCAATTTGGTAGTGAAGCTTTCTTT
d_call: .; j_call: TRBJ1-1; clone_size: .; v_call: TRBV28; cdr3_aa: CASSPFGNTEAFF; cdr3_nt: TGTGCCAGCAGTCCCTTTGGGAACACTGAAGCTTTCTTT
d_call: TRBD2; j_call: TRBJ2-2; clone_size: .; v_call: TRBV7-9; cdr3_aa: CASSSLSGGNTGELFF; cdr3_nt: TGTGCCAGCAGCTCTCTTAGCGGGGGGAACACCGGGGAGCTGTTTTTT
d_call: .; j_call: TRBJ2-7; clone_size: .; v_call: TRBV28; cdr3_aa: CASSLWVYEQYF; cdr3_nt: TGTGCCAGCAGTTTATGGGTCTACGAGCAGTACTTC
d_call: TRBD2; j_call: TRBJ2-1; clone_size: .; v_call: TRBV20-1; cdr3_aa: CSAPEERGSYNEQFF; cdr3_nt: TGCAGTGCGCCGGAGGAGCGGGGTTCCTACAATGAGCAGTTCTTC
d_call: TRBD2; j_call: TRBJ2-3; clone_size: .; v_call: TRBV30; cdr3_aa: CAWTRTSGTDTQYF; cdr3_nt: TGTGCCTGGACTCGGACTAGCGGTACAGATACGCAGTATTTT
d_call: .; j_call: TRBJ2-1; clone_size: .; v_call: TRBV6-2/TRBV6-3; cdr3_aa: CASSTSYEQFF; cdr3_nt: TGTGCCAGCAGTACCTCCTATGAGCAGTTCTTC